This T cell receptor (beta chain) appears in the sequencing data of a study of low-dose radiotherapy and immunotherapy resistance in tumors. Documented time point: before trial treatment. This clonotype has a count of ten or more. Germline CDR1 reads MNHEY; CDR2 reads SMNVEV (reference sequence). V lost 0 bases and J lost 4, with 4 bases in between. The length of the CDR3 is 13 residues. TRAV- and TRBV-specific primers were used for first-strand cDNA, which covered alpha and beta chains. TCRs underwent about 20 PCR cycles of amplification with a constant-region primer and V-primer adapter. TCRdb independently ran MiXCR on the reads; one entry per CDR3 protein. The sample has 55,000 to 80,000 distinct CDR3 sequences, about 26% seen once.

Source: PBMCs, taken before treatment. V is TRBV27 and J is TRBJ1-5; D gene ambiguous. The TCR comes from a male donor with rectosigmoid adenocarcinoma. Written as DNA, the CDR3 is TGTGCCAGCAGTTTATCAGGAAATCAGCCCCAGCATTTT. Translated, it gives CASSLSGNQPQHF.